This TCR beta chain was sequenced for a study of T-cell memory formation after mild COVID-19. Looking at the study overall: In these data, TCR clusters were largely donor specific. Findings and limits, study-wide: Among contracting clones, CD4+ were mainly CM/EM and CD8+ enriched in EMRA. Contracting clones from day 15 to 85 had balanced CD4/CD8; later expanders favoured CD4+.

Sample barcodes and UMIs were carried by the TCR alpha and TCR beta cDNA libraries that 5'RACE generated with constant-segment primers. TCRdb recomputed calls from the 5' RACE reads with MiXCR, one row per CDR3 protein. Of about 470,000 distinct CDR3 sequences in the sample, around a sixth were seen once. Germline V gene sequence: CDR1 LGHDT, CDR2 YNNKEL (reference sequence). V dropped 3 bases and J dropped 4 bases, with 21 bases sitting between them. The CDR3 contains 17 residues. The sample holds one count of this clonotype. Its antigen is as yet unknown. This TCR was recovered from an adult woman who had mild COVID-19 (a few samples of this study predate the infection). Cell type and time point are not known. This rearrangement joins TRBV3-1 to TRBJ1-2; TRBD1 is a possible D gene (5 bases). Sequences were obtained from PBMCs or a T cell subset sorted from them (not recorded which). Here the CDR3 reads CASSHSGLPSGRYGYTF. CDR3 nucleotide sequence: TGTGCCAGCAGCCATTCAGGGCTCCCCTCGGGGCGCTATGGCTACACCTTC. The variable domain in full, with the rest retrieved from reference TRBV3-1 and TRBJ1-2, is DTAVSQTPKYLVTQMGNDKSIKCEQNLGHDTMYWYKQDSKKFLKIMFSYNNKELIINETVPNRFSPKSPDKAHLNLHINSLELGDSAVYFCASSHSGLPSGRYGYTFGSGTRLTVV.